The 7 T cell receptor beta chains listed next were all sequenced from one sample in a study of identical twins. In TCRdb, the 5' RACE reads were re-called with MiXCR into one record per CDR3 protein. Among about 520,000 distinct CDR3 sequences listed, roughly a fifth were seen once. These data also featured in a second study, about T cells expressing NK-cell markers.

The source material was CD4+ T cells sorted from blood. These receptors were obtained from a young woman in good health.

The table lists this clonotype with a few counts. The chain employs TRBV12-3 or TRBV12-4 and TRBJ2-2; 7 nucleotides agree with TRBD1. The V and J ends lost 6 bases and 0 bases, in that order; junction bases with no gene match: 7. The length of the CDR3 is 16 residues. CDR3 amino acids: CASSPYGTANTGELFF. The CDR3 nucleotides are TGTGCCAGCAGCCCGTACGGGACAGCGAACACCGGGGAGCTGTTTTTT.

CDR3 sequence: CASSYPGRLGKGYMNTEAFF. The CDR3 coding sequence is TGTGCCAGCAGTTACCCCGGGAGGCTGGGCAAGGGGTACATGAACACTGAAGCTTTCTTT. This sequence joins TRBV6-6 and TRBJ1-1, with TRBD1 as a possible D gene (5 bases). V lost 2 bases and J lost 0, with 25 bases in between. CDR1 MNHNY and CDR2 SVGAGI come from the germline V gene (reference sequence). CDR3 length: 20 amino acids.

Only a few counts were recorded for this clonotype. V gene TRBV10-3 combines with J gene TRBJ1-2, with D unclear. The CDR3 spans 14 residues. V lost 6 bases, J lost 1 base, and 12 bases lay in between. Germline V CDR1 and CDR2: ENHRY, SYGVKD. The CDR3 loop reads CAIRVGSINYGYTF. CDR3 sequence (DNA): TGTGCCATCAGGGTGGGATCCATTAACTATGGCTACACCTTC.

This clonotype has a handful of counts. The genes are TRBV29-1 and TRBJ1-1; 9 bases line up with TRBD1. Germline V CDR1 and CDR2: SQVTM, ANQGSEA. With 5 bases clipped from V and 4 bases from J, the junction kept 8 bases outside the gene matches. The CDR3 runs 14 residues. The CDR3 bases are TGCAGCGTTTCTACCGGGACAGGGATCACTGAAGCTTTCTTT. Amino acids: CSVSTGTGITEAFF.

This clonotype was counted only a few times. V usage is TRBV11-2 and J usage is TRBJ2-1, with D possibly being TRBD2 (6 bases). The germline V gene encodes CDR1 SGHAT and CDR2 FQNNGV. The CDR3 is 19 residues long. The V end was cut by 6 bases, the J end by 0 bases, with 24 bases between. CDR3 DNA: TGTGCCAGCAGATCTCCGGGACTCGGGATTGCTGGCTCCTACAATGAGCAGTTCTTC. Its protein is CASRSPGLGIAGSYNEQFF.

This clonotype occurred a few times. The CDR3 DNA is TGCGCCAGCAGCCGGAGTACAGGCCGCGAAGCTTTCTTT. Amino acid sequence: CASSRSTGREAFF. The J gene is TRBJ1-1, the V gene TRBV5-1; tentative D call: TRBD1 (5 bases). The ends were cut back, 4 bases at V and 8 bases at J, with 15 bases in the middle. From germline, CDR1 is SGHRS and CDR2 YFSETQ. This CDR3 comprises 13 residues.

This clonotype was seen a handful of times. At one end the junction does not follow the germline gene, possibly because of a read error. The chain uses TRBV4-2 and TRBJ2-3; TRBD2 agrees at 12 bases. The length of the CDR3 is 17 residues. The germline V gene encodes CDR1 LGHNA and CDR2 YNFKEQ. The CDR3 here is CASSQSSGGGSTDTQYF. CDR3 sequence (DNA): TGTGCCAGCAGCCAATCTAGCGGGGGGGGTAGCACGGATACGCAGTATTTT.